The rows below give T cell receptor beta chains drawn from one sample of a study of blood T cell repertoires in COVID-19. Measured with immunoSEQ multiplex PCR; TCRdb has only the in-frame clones, and not every one. The sample consists of about 200,000 clones, just over 85% of them appearing once. The sequencing sample was made of PBMCs or T cells enriched from blood (not recorded which). The receptors were gathered from a woman aged 40 to 49 with acute COVID-19. CDR3s include the opening cysteine and the closing phenylalanine or tryptophan. The order of the fields is D gene, CDR3 length, V gene, J gene, clone size, CDR3 DNA, CDR3 protein. D genes are given only for firm matches. The size field is filled for only some rows; it gives once, few, many or a size class.

>NA|14|TRBV7-8|TRBJ2-5|NA
TGTGCCAGCAGCTTCCGCGAGGCGGGGGAGACCCAGTACTTC
CASSFREAGETQYF
>NA|17|TRBV19|TRBJ1-5|NA
TGTGCCAGTAGTATAGATCTGGACAGTAGGGGCAATCAGCCCCAGCATTTT
CASSIDLDSRGNQPQHF
>TRBD1|12|TRBV6-5|TRBJ1-2|NA
TGTGCCAGCAGTCCCCGACAGGGTGGCTACACCTTC
CASSPRQGGYTF
>NA|14|TRBV7-2|TRBJ2-7|NA
TGTGCCAGCAGTATTGGACTTACAAGAGGCGAGCAGTACTTC
CASSIGLTRGEQYF
>TRBD2|15|TRBV28|TRBJ2-7|few
TGTGCCAGCAACTTAGGAACTAGCGGGAAGAACGAGCAGTACTTC
CASNLGTSGKNEQYF
>TRBD1|17|TRBV4-1|TRBJ2-2|NA
TGCGCCAGCAGTTCTGGGACGACAGGGGGGAACACCGGGGAGCTGTTTTTT
CASSSGTTGGNTGELFF
>NA|15|TRBV11-2|TRBJ2-1|NA
TGTGCCAGCAGCTTTTCAAGCGGATCCTACAATGAGCAGTTCTTC
CASSFSSGSYNEQFF
>TRBD1|16|TRBV5-6|TRBJ2-7|NA
TGTGCCAGCAGCCGGGACGTGACAGGGGGCATCGACGAGCAGTACTTC
CASSRDVTGGIDEQYF
>NA|16|TRBV10-1|TRBJ2-7|NA
TGCGCCAGCAGTGACACCATAACAGGATCAGGCTACGAGCAGTACTTC
CASSDTITGSGYEQYF
>NA|13|TRBV24-1|TRBJ2-7|once
TGTGCCACCAGTGCAACGGTGTTGGACGAGCAGTACTTC
CATSATVLDEQYF
>NA|15|TRBV12-5|TRBJ1-5|NA
TGTGCTAGTGGCGAGGGGAGCGGGGGCAATCAGCCCCAGCATTTT
CASGEGSGGNQPQHF
>NA|15|TRBV18|TRBJ2-3|NA
TGTGCCAGCTCATCCGTGTTACAGGACACAGATACGCAGTATTTT
CASSSVLQDTDTQYF
>TRBD1|15|TRBV5-1|TRBJ2-2|NA
TGCGCCAGCAGCTTGCCCAGGGACAGTACCGGGGAGCTGTTTTTT
CASSLPRDSTGELFF
>TRBD1|15|TRBV28|TRBJ1-3|NA
TGTGCCAGCTCGTCAGGGGGCTTGCGTGGAAACACCATATATTTT
CASSSGGLRGNTIYF
>NA|16|TRBV19|TRBJ1-5|NA
TGTGCCAGTAGTATAGTAGGCAGGTTAGGCAATCAGCCCCAGCATTTT
CASSIVGRLGNQPQHF
>TRBD1|17|TRBV9|TRBJ1-3|NA
TGTGCCAGCAGCGTAGCTTCCGGGACAGCCTCTGGAAACACCATATATTTT
CASSVASGTASGNTIYF
>NA|12|TRBV28|TRBJ1-2|NA
TGTGCCATTAGGGGCGGAGACTATGGCTACACCTTC
CAIRGGDYGYTF
>TRBD2|14|TRBV5-4|TRBJ2-7|NA
TGTGCCAGCAGCTGGGCCGGACTAGCTCATGAGCAGTACTTC
CASSWAGLAHEQYF
>NA|15|TRBV19|TRBJ1-6|NA
TGTGCCCGAATCCGGTGGGGCACGAGAAGTTCACCCCTCCACTTT
CARIRWGTRSSPLHF
>NA|15|TRBV25-1|TRBJ2-6|NA
TGTGCCAGCACCATAACAGGTTCTGGGGCCAACGTCCTGACTTTC
CASTITGSGANVLTF
>TRBD2|19|TRBV7-7|TRBJ2-7|NA
TGTGCCAGCAGCCCCCCGGGACTAGCGGGATTAAGTAGGACCTACGAGCAGTACTTC
CASSPPGLAGLSRTYEQYF
>NA|15|TRBV5-5|TRBJ2-2|once
TGTGCCAGCAGCTTCCGGGACACGCCTTGGGGGGAGCTGTTTTTT
CASSFRDTPWGELFF
>NA|15|TRBV24-1|TRBJ2-1|NA
TGTGCCACCAGTGATTTGTTTACAGGCTACAATGAGCAGTTCTTC
CATSDLFTGYNEQFF
>TRBD1|15|TRBV15|TRBJ2-4|NA
TGTGCCACCAGCAGCCGACAGGGGACCAAAAACATTCAGTACTTC
CATSSRQGTKNIQYF
>NA|14|TRBV18|TRBJ2-5|NA
TGTGCCAGCTCACCTTCAGGGCCCCAAGAGACCCAGTACTTC
CASSPSGPQETQYF
>TRBD1|13|TRBV28|TRBJ1-1|few
TGTGCCAGCAGCCACCAAAGCGACAGGGGAGCTTTCTTT
CASSHQSDRGAFF
>TRBD2|15|TRBV3-1/TRBV3-2|TRBJ2-7|NA
TGTGCCAGCAGCCAAGAAGCGGGGGCCCCCTACGAGCAGTACTTC
CASSQEAGAPYEQYF
>NA|15|TRBV29-1|TRBJ2-7|few
TGCAGCGCCACGGACCCGCGGAGGGTCCCCTACGAGCAGTACTTC
CSATDPRRVPYEQYF